Sequencing of this T cell receptor (beta chain) was carried out in a study of T cell changes during pregnancy in multiple sclerosis. Germline V gives CDR1 MGHRA, CDR2 YSYEKL. Trimming cost V 0 bases and J 5 bases, with 17 bases left between them. This CDR3 spans 17 amino acids. Sequencing used immunoSEQ multiplex PCR; TCRdb keeps in-frame clones, though not all of them. The table lists around 77,000 clones, around nine tenths of them singletons. Specimen: peripheral blood, collected in the third trimester of pregnancy. This chain links TRBV4-1 with TRBJ2-1; maybe TRBD2 (5 bases). The receptor was derived from a female donor with multiple sclerosis, enrolled in a pregnancy study. The CDR3 DNA follows: TGCGCCAGCAGCCAAGAGCCCGCGGACGGACTTGACAATGAGCAGTTCTTC. Protein product: CASSQEPADGLDNEQFF.